This T cell receptor beta chain was found in a study of identical twins. Study-wide results and limits: Invariant T cells like MAIT and iNKT could partly confound the zero-insertion analyses. With abundant cord blood beta clonotypes, insertions were fewer; memory repertoires showed no such pattern. Researchers reported excess low generation probability among twin-shared out-of-frame alpha sequences.

A few counts support this clonotype. The antigen is not known. Germline CDR1 is SEHNR and CDR2 is FQNEAQ (reference sequence). V was cut by 0 bases and J by 4 bases, with 9 bases left in between. This CDR3 comprises 14 residues. Healthy Caucasian donors formed the entire cohort. A single record per CDR3 protein comes from TCRdb applying MiXCR to the 5' RACE reads. The sample consists of about 890,000 distinct CDR3 sequences, approximately 13% of them appearing once. The same data also went into a second study, on yellow fever vaccine responses in identical twins.

The V and J genes are TRBV7-9 and TRBJ1-2; D gene ambiguous. This clonotype was obtained from a woman aged 18-30 years in good health. Sequencing input: PBMCs. The CDR3: CASSLAGARYGYTF. In DNA form, the CDR3 reads TGTGCCAGCAGCTTAGCAGGTGCCCGCTATGGCTACACCTTC.